This T cell receptor beta chain was captured in a study of T cell responses to AZD1222 COVID-19 vaccine. Study-wide results and caveats: Among spike-specific TCRs, nearly half reportedly target unmutated variant regions.

Clones were sequenced by immunoSEQ multiplex PCR, and TCRdb holds only the in-frame ones, with some missing. The table lists roughly 130,000 clones, around 87% of them singletons. CDR3 size: 16 residues. Trimming shortened V by 0 bases and J by 7 bases, and 14 bases separated the two germline ends. Germline V gives CDR1 SGHNT, CDR2 YYREEE (reference sequence). Notes on this clone: The antigen is unknown.

The source is an adult in good health. The V call is TRBV5-4, the J call TRBJ1-6; D gene ambiguous. The specimen was peripheral blood, collected on day 0 of AZD1222 vaccination. The CDR3 region has the DNA TGTGCCAGCAGCTTGGCGGACGGCATAGGGAATTCACCCCTCCACTTT. Protein: CASSLADGIGNSPLHF.